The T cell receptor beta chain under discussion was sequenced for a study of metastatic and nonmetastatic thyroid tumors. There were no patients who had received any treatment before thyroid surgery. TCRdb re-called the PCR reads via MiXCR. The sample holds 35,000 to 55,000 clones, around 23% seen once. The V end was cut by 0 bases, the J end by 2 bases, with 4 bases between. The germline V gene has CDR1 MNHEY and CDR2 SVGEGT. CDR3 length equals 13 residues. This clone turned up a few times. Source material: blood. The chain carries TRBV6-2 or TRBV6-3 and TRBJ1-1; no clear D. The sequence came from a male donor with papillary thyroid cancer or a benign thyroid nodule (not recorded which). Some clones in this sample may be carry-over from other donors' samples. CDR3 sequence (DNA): TGTGCCAGCAGTTACTCCTATAACACTGAAGCTTTCTTT. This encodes CASSYSYNTEAFF.